This T cell receptor beta chain was retrieved from a study of tumor and adjacent non-tumor tissue in lung cancer. About the study: Stage I to III disease affected ten to eleven men and roughly five women aged roughly 31 to 76. Study-wide findings and caveats: Tumor TCR diversity, when higher, was linked to shorter survival.

RNA was extracted from bulk tissue without any cell sorting. As to this clonotype: The antigen is not known.

TCRbeta libraries were built with three rounds of nested PCR, modified from ARM-PCR. From the multiplex PCR reads, TCRdb called clonotypes with MiXCR, one entry per CDR3 protein. The sample carries just over 200,000 distinct CDR3 sequences, about 76% recorded once. This receptor was taken from a man aged 55 to 70 with non-small cell lung cancer. The sequencing sample was made of lung tumor tissue.

CDR3: CASSQACDYSNEQYF. In DNA form, the CDR3 reads TGCGCCAGCAGCCAAGCCTGTGATTATAGTAACGAGCAGTACTTC. The rearrangement links TRBV4-3 to TRBJ2-7, with D hard to call. Germline CDR1 LGHNA, CDR2 YSLEER. The CDR3 spans 15 residues. V gave up 1 base and J gave up 5 bases, with 15 bases separating them.